These 13 T cell receptor beta chains originate from one sample sequenced in a study of blood T cell repertoires in COVID-19. Only in-frame clones appear in the TCRdb table, and some are missing; sequencing was by immunoSEQ multiplex PCR. The table has 220,000 or so clones, 89% seen once. Input material: peripheral blood. The receptors come from a man between 60 and 75 years old who had recovered from COVID-19.

The rearrangement links TRBV5-1 to TRBJ1-1; 8 bases match TRBD1. The CDR3 is 16 amino acids. Germline lookup yields CDR1 SGHRS and CDR2 YFSETQ. V lost 0 bases and J lost 5; bases outside the gene matches: 9. The CDR3 sequence is CASSLVAGQGWTEAFF. The CDR3 coding sequence is TGCGCCAGCAGCTTGGTAGCCGGACAGGGCTGGACTGAAGCTTTCTTT.

The J gene is TRBJ1-6, the V gene TRBV4-3; TRBD1 might be the D (5 bases). Germline values: CDR1 LGHNA, CDR2 YSLEER. V was shortened by 4 bases and J by 9 bases, with 16 bases between the two germline ends. The CDR3 has 15 amino acids. This chain's CDR3 is CASSPTGGGISPLHF. Here the CDR3 DNA reads TGCGCCAGCAGCCCTACTGGGGGGGGGATTTCACCCCTCCACTTT.

V is TRBV12-3 or TRBV12-4 and J is TRBJ2-5; 9 nucleotides align to TRBD2. The CDR3 is 13 amino acids. V dropped 5 bases and J dropped 6; count of bases not matched to a gene: 4. In nucleotides, the CDR3 is TGTGCCAGCAGTGAGAGCGGGAGGAAGACCCAGTACTTC. It yields the protein CASSESGRKTQYF.

Only one count was recorded for this clone. This chain links TRBV7-3 with TRBJ2-3; D perhaps matches TRBD1 (7 bases). V was shortened by 4 bases and J by 7 bases, with 12 bases between the two germline ends. Germline CDR1 reads SGHTA; CDR2 reads FQGTGA. The CDR3 has 13 amino acids. For the CDR3, the DNA is TGTGCCAGCAGCTCCTCAGGGGGGAATACGCAGTATTTT. Amino acids: CASSSSGGNTQYF.

On this clone: Other DNA sequences in the sample encode the same CDR3. The chain combines TRBV7-9 with TRBJ2-7; 9 bases are a match to TRBD2. Germline CDR1 and CDR2: SEHNR and FQNEAQ (reference sequence). The CDR3 is made up of 14 amino acids. Germline trimming cut 5 bases from V and 3 bases from J; bases unmatched to any gene: 5. The CDR3 DNA is TGTGCCAGCAGCCTAGGACTAGCGATCTACGAGCAGTACTTC. It encodes CASSLGLAIYEQYF.

The table lists this clone with a few counts. The V and J genes are TRBV24-1 and TRBJ2-5; 8 nucleotides line up with TRBD2. The germline gives CDR1 KGHDR, CDR2 SFDVKD. V lost 7 bases, J lost 3 bases, and 12 bases stayed unmatched. The CDR3 totals 16 residues. The CDR3 protein is CATSYPTAGGKETQYF. The CDR3, as DNA: TGTGCCACCAGCTACCCTACTGCGGGAGGAAAAGAGACCCAGTACTTC.

The chain links TRBV19 to TRBJ1-2; D is perhaps TRBD1 (5 bases). In germline, CDR1 is LNHDA, CDR2 SQIVND (reference sequence). This CDR3 has 14 amino acids. Trimming removed 5 bases from V and 0 bases from J, with 10 bases in between. CDR3 DNA sequence: TGTGCCAGTAGTGGTAGACAGTCTAACTATGGCTACACCTTC. Its protein product is CASSGRQSNYGYTF.

The chain couples TRBV27 to TRBJ2-3; 13 bases map to TRBD2. The junction had 3 bases not matched to a gene; V was cut back by 4 bases and J by 2 bases. Germline values: CDR1 MNHEY, CDR2 SMNVEV (reference sequence). There are 16 residues in the CDR3. The CDR3 protein is CASSSGLAGFTDTQYF. The CDR3 region has the DNA TGTGCCAGCAGTTCGGGACTAGCGGGATTCACAGATACGCAGTATTTT.

The V call is TRBV28, the J call TRBJ1-5, with a tentative D call TRBD1 (5 bases). The ends were cut back, 6 bases at V and 9 bases at J, with 21 bases in the middle. Germline V gene sequence: CDR1 MDHEN, CDR2 SYDVKM. The CDR3 runs 15 residues. Here the CDR3 reads CASRGAGVEVGPQHF. The CDR3 DNA reads as TGTGCCAGCAGAGGGGCTGGGGTAGAAGTGGGGCCCCAGCATTTT.

This chain joins TRBV6-1 and TRBJ1-5; 9 bases fit TRBD1. The germline gives CDR1 MNHNS, CDR2 SASEGT. Losses at the gene ends were 2 bases for V and 9 bases for J; bases not matched to a gene: 5. The CDR3 length is 14 residues. The CDR3 reads CASSETGGGRPQHF. DNA of the CDR3: TGTGCCAGCAGTGAAACAGGGGGCGGGAGGCCCCAGCATTTT.

Comment on this clone: Different DNA sequences within this sample yield the same CDR3. The chain recombines TRBV7-9 with TRBJ1-4, with D tentatively TRBD1 (6 bases). Germline V gene lookup returns CDR1 SEHNR and CDR2 FQNEAQ (reference sequence). Trimming stripped 5 bases from V and 2 bases from J, with 12 bases between. The CDR3 covers 15 residues. For the CDR3, the DNA is TGTGCCAGCAGCCCCGGGGGGGCGACTAATGAAAAACTGTTTTTT. It codes for CASSPGGATNEKLFF.

The V and J genes are TRBV1 and TRBJ2-1; the table gives TRBD2 as D, unverified against the DNA. TRBV1 is a known pseudogene. The length of the CDR3 is 13 residues. The CDR3 region is CTSKETRGCEQFF. The CDR3 DNA is TGCACCAGCAAAGAGACCCGGGGATGCGAGCAGTTCTTC.

V and J are TRBV7-9 and TRBJ2-7; 8 positions match TRBD1. The CDR3 covers 14 residues. The V and J ends lost 4 bases and 3 bases, in that order; junction bases with no gene match: 5. Germline V gene data show CDR1 as SEHNR and CDR2 as FQNEAQ (reference sequence). This chain's CDR3 is CASSSGQGNYEQYF. In DNA form, the CDR3 reads TGTGCCAGCAGCTCCGGACAGGGCAACTACGAGCAGTACTTC.